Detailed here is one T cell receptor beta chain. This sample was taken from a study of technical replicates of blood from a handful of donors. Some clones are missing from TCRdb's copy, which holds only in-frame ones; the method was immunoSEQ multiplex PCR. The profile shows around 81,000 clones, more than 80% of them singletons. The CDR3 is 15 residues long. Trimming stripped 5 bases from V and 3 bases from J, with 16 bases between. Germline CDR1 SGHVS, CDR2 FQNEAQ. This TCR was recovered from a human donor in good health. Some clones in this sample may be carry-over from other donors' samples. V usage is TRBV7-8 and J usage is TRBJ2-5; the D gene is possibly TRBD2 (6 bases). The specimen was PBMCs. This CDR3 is CASSPIADLKETQYF. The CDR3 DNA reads TGTGCCAGCAGCCCTATAGCGGACCTTAAAGAGACCCAGTACTTC.